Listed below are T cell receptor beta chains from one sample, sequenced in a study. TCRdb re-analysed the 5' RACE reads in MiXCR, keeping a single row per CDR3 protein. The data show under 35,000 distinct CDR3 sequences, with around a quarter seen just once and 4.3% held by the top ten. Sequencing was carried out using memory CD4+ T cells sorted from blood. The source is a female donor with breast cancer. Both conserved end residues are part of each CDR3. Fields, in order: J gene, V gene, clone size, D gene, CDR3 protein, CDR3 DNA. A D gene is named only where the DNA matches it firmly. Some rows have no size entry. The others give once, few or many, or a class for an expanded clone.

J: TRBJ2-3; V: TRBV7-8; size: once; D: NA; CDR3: CASGLIWSASPDTQYF; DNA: TGTGCCAGCGGCTTAATCTGGTCGGCTAGCCCAGATACGCAGTATTTT
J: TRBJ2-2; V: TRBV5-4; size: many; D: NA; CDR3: CASSLGGAPGELFF; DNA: TGTGCCAGCAGCTTGGGGGGCGCCCCCGGGGAGCTGTTTTTT
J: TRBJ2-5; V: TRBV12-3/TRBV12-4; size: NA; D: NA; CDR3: CASSLGGPRSQETQYF; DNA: TGTGCCAGCAGTTTGGGCGGACCCCGTTCCCAAGAGACCCAGTACTTC
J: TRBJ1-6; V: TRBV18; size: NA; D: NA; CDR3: CASSLSTVTDSPLHF; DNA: TGTGCCAGCTCGCTCTCGACAGTTACGGATTCACCCCTCCACTTT
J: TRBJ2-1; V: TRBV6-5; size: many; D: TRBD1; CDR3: CASSWTGNNEQFF; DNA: TGTGCCAGCAGTTGGACAGGTAACAATGAGCAGTTCTTC
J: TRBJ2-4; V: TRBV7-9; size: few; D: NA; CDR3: CASSLAQFGGLAKNIQYF; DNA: TGTGCCAGCAGCTTAGCGCAGTTCGGAGGGCTAGCCAAAAACATTCAGTACTTC
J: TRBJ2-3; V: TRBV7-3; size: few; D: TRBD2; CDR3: CASSVAGVSDTQYF; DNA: TGTGCCAGCAGCGTAGCGGGAGTGTCAGATACGCAGTATTTT
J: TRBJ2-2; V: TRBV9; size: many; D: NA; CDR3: CASSVVQHHTGELFF; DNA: TGTGCCAGCAGCGTAGTACAGCATCACACCGGGGAGCTGTTTTTT
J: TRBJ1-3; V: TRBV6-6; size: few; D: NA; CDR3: CASSFPAGHLGNTIYF; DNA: TGTGCCAGCAGTTTTCCTGCAGGACACCTAGGAAACACCATATATTTT
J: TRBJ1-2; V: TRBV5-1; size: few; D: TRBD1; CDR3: CASSLRQGTYGYTF; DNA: TGCGCCAGCAGCTTGAGACAGGGTACCTATGGCTACACCTTC
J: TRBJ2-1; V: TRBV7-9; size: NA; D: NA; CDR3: CASSLGGVNEQFF; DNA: TGTGCCAGCAGCTTAGGGGGAGTCAATGAGCAGTTCTTC
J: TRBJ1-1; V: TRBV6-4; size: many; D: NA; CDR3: CASSRGENTEAFF; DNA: TGTGCCAGCAGCCGCGGGGAAAACACTGAAGCTTTCTTT
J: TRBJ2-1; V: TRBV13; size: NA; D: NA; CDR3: CASSFGVGVPEGVYNEQFF; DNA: TGTGCCAGCAGCTTCGGGGTGGGGGTACCCGAAGGGGTATACAATGAGCAGTTCTTC
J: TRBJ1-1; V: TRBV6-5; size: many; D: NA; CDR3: CASSYSRTATDTEAFF; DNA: TGTGCCAGCAGTTACTCCCGGACAGCGACGGACACTGAAGCTTTCTTT
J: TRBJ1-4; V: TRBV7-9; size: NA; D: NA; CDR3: CASSFFLQEDEKLFF; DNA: TGTGCCAGCAGCTTTTTTTTGCAGGAGGATGAAAAACTGTTTTTT
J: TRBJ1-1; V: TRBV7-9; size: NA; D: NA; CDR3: CASSLVVRRKNTEAFF; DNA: TGTGCCAGCAGCTTAGTGGTCAGGAGAAAGAACACTGAAGCTTTCTTT
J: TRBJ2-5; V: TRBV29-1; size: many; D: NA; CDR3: CSGGGQETQYF; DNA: TGCAGCGGTGGGGGGCAAGAGACCCAGTACTTC
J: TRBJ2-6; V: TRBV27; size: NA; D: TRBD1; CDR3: CASLPQGHNSGANVLTF; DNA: TGTGCCAGCCTACCACAGGGGCACAACTCTGGGGCCAACGTCCTGACTTTC
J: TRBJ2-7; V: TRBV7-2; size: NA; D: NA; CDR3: CASRPTSHYEQYF; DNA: TGTGCCAGCAGACCAACTAGCCACTACGAGCAGTACTTC
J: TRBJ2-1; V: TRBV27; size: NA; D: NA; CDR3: CASSLTSEDEQFF; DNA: TGTGCCAGCAGTTTAACCTCCGAAGATGAGCAGTTCTTC
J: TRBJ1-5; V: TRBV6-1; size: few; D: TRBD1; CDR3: CATRDRANQPQHF; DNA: TGTGCCACCCGGGACAGGGCAAATCAGCCCCAGCATTTT
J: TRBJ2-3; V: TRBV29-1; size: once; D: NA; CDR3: CSVVGREVFSTDTQYF; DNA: TGCAGCGTTGTGGGCAGGGAGGTGTTTAGCACAGATACGCAGTATTTT
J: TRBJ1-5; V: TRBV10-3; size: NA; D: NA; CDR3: CAISPFENQPQHF; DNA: TGTGCCATCAGCCCCTTTGAGAATCAGCCCCAGCATTTT
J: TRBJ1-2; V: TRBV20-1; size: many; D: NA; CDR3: CSARARTGPLTGYTF; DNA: TGCAGTGCTAGAGCCCGAACAGGGCCCTTGACTGGCTACACCTTC
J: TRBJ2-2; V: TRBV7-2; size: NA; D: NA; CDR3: CASSLDWYLNTGELFF; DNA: TGTGCCAGCAGCTTAGATTGGTATTTGAACACCGGGGAGCTGTTTTTT
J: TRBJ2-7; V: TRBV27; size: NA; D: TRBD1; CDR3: CASSSEQGAYEQYF; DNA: TGTGCCAGCAGTTCCGAACAGGGGGCCTACGAGCAGTACTTC
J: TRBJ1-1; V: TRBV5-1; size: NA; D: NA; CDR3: CASSLETAMNTEAFF; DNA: TGCGCCAGCAGCTTGGAGACGGCTATGAACACTGAAGCTTTCTTT
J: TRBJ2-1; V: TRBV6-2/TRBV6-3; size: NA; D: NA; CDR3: CASSPGSMGNEQFF; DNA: TGTGCCAGCAGTCCGGGGTCCATGGGTAATGAGCAGTTCTTC
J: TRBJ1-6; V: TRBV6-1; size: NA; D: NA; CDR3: CASSGGGYYNSPLHF; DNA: TGTGCCAGCAGTGGGGGGGGGTACTATAATTCACCCCTCCACTTT
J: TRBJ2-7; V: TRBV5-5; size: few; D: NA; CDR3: CASSLPRTEPYEQYF; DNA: TGTGCCAGCAGCCTCCCCCGGACAGAGCCCTACGAGCAGTACTTC
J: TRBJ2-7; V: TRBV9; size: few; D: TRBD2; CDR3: CASSGGLGYEQYF; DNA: TGTGCCAGCAGCGGGGGACTAGGATACGAGCAGTACTTC
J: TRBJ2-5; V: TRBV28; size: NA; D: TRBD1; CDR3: CASSSPDRGETQYF; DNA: TGTGCCAGCAGTTCCCCGGACAGGGGGGAGACCCAGTACTTC
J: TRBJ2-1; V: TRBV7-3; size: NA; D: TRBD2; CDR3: CASSPHSSGFYNEQFF; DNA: TGTGCCAGCAGCCCCCACTCTAGCGGGTTCTACAATGAGCAGTTCTTC
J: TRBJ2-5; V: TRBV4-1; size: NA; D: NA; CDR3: CASSQERTTYF; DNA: TGCGCCAGCAGCCAAGAACGGACTACCTACTTC
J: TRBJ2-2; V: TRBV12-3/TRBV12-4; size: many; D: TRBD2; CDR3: CASSSRTSGNTGELFF; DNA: TGTGCCAGCAGTTCCCGGACTAGCGGGAACACCGGGGAGCTGTTTTTT
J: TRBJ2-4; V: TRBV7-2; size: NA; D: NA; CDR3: CASLPGGRQANPLAKNIQYF; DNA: TGTGCCAGCCTCCCCGGCGGGAGACAGGCGAATCCTTTAGCCAAAAACATTCAGTACTTC
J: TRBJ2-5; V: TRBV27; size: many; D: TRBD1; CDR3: CASRGQKETQYF; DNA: TGTGCCAGCAGGGGACAGAAAGAGACCCAGTACTTC
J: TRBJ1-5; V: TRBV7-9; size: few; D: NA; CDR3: CASSLGVSQPQHF; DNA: TGTGCCAGCAGCTTGGGGGTCAGTCAGCCCCAGCATTTT
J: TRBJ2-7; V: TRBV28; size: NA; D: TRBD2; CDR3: CASSPTSGSPYEQYF; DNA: TGTGCCAGCAGTCCGACTAGCGGGAGCCCCTACGAGCAGTACTTC
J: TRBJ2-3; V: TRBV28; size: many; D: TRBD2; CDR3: CASLEREVTDTQYF; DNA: TGTGCCAGTCTCGAGCGGGAGGTCACAGATACGCAGTATTTT
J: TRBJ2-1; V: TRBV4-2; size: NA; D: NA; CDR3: CASSHLQPGEQFF; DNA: TGTGCCAGCAGCCACCTCCAGCCTGGCGAGCAGTTCTTC
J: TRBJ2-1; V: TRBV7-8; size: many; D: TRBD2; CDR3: CASSLVAGTAPYNEQFF; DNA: TGTGCCAGCAGCTTAGTAGCGGGAACGGCCCCCTACAATGAGCAGTTCTTC
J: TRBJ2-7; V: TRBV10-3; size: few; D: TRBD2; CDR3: CAISPGTSALSYEQYF; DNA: TGTGCCATCAGCCCAGGGACTAGTGCTCTCTCCTACGAGCAGTACTTC
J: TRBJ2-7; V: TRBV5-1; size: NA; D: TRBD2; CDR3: CASSLVGTSGGSSYEQYF; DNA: TGCGCCAGCAGCTTGGTGGGGACTAGCGGGGGTAGCTCCTACGAGCAGTACTTC
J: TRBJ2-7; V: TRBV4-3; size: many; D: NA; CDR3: CASSPWTGLGYEQYF; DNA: TGCGCCAGCAGCCCTTGGACGGGGTTAGGGTACGAGCAGTACTTC
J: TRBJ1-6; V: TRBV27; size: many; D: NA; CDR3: CASSSGKPQLSLHF; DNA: TGTGCCAGCAGTTCCGGCAAACCTCAGCTTTCCCTCCACTTT
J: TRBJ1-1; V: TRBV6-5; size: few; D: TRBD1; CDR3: CASSLGQGAFEAFF; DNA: TGTGCCAGCAGTCTGGGACAGGGGGCATTTGAAGCTTTCTTT
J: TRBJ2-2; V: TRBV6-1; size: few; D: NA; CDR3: CASSGVGATGELFF; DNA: TGTGCCAGCAGCGGCGTGGGGGCAACCGGGGAGCTGTTTTTT
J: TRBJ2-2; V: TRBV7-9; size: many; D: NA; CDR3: CASSPAGGELFF; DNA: TGTGCCAGCAGTCCTGCCGGCGGGGAGCTGTTTTTT
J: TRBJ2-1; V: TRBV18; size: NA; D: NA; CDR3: CASPPRAVSYNEQFF; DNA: TGTGCCAGCCCGCCAAGGGCAGTCTCCTACAATGAGCAGTTCTTC
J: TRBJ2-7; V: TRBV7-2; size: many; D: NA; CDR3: CASSLEDTTYEQYF; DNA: TGTGCCAGCAGCTTAGAGGACACCACCTACGAGCAGTACTTC
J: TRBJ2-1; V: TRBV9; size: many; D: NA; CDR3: CASSVDGGVAYNEQFF; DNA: TGTGCCAGCAGCGTAGATGGCGGGGTAGCCTACAATGAGCAGTTCTTC
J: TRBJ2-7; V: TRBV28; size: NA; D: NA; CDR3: CASSFQGGYEQYF; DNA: TGTGCCAGCAGTTTCCAGGGTGGGTACGAGCAGTACTTC
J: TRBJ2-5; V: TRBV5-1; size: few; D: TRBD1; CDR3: CASSGRTGEETQYF; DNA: TGCGCCAGCAGCGGACGGACAGGGGAAGAGACCCAGTACTTC
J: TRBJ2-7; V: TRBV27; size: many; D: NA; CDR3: CASSPTTASDYEQYF; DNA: TGTGCCAGCAGTCCAACGACAGCCTCTGACTACGAGCAGTACTTC
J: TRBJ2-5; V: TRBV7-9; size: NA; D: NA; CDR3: CASSLYLAGSAETQYF; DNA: TGTGCCAGCAGCTTATACCTTGCAGGTTCAGCAGAGACCCAGTACTTC
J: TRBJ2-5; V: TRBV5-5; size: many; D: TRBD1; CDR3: CASSPTGTGRETQYF; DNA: TGTGCCAGCAGTCCTACCGGGACAGGGCGAGAGACCCAGTACTTC
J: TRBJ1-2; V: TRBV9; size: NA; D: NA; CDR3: CAGSVLGAGTYGYTF; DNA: TGTGCCGGCAGCGTCCTCGGGGCCGGTACCTATGGCTACACCTTC
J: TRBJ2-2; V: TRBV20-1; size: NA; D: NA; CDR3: CSASSGSKTGELFF; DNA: TGCAGTGCTAGTTCCGGGTCTAAAACCGGGGAGCTGTTTTTT